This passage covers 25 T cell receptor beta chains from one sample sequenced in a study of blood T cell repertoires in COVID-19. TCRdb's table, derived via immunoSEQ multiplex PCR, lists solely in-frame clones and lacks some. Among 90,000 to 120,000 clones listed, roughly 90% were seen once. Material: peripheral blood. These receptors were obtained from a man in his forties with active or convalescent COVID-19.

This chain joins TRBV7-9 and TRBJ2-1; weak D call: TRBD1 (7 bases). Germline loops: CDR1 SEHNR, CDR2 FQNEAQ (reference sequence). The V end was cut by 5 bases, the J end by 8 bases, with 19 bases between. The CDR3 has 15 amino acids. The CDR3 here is CASSGGTEVNDEQFF. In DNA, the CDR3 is TGTGCCAGCAGCGGCGGGACAGAGGTCAACGATGAGCAGTTCTTC.

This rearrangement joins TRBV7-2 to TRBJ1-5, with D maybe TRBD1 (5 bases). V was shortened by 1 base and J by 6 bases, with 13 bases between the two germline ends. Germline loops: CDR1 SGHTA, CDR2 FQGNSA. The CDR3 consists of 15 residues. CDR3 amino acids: CASSLGNAGIQPQHF. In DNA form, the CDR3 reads TGTGCCAGCAGCTTAGGTAATGCAGGGATTCAGCCCCAGCATTTT.

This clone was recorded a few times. CDR3 loop: CASSLIGRVTYEQYF. The DNA of the CDR3 is TGTGCCAGCAGCTTGATCGGGAGGGTCACCTACGAGCAGTACTTC. V is TRBV7-2 and J is TRBJ2-7; 8 bases are a match to TRBD2. This CDR3 is 15 amino acids long. J gave up 2 bases and V 3 bases, and 6 bases lay outside the gene matches. Germline V gene data show CDR1 as SGHTA and CDR2 as FQGNSA.

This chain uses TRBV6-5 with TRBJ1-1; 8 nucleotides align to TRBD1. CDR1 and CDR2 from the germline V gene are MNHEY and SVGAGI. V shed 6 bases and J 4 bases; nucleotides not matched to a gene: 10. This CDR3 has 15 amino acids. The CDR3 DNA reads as TGTGCCAGCAGACAGGACAGGGTGGGTACCACTGAAGCTTTCTTT. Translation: CASRQDRVGTTEAFF.

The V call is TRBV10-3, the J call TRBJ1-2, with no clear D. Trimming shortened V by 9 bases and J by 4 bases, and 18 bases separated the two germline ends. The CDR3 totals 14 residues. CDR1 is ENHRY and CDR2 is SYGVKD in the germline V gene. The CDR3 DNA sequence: TGTGCCATTCTTGAAGAGGGAACTATCTATGGCTACACCTTC. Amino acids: CAILEEGTIYGYTF.

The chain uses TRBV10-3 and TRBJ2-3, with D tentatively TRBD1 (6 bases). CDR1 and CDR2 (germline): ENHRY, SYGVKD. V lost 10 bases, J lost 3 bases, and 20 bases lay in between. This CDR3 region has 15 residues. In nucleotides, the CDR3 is TGTGCCACCAGGACAGAACGTGTTGGAACAGATACGCAGTATTTT. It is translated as CATRTERVGTDTQYF.

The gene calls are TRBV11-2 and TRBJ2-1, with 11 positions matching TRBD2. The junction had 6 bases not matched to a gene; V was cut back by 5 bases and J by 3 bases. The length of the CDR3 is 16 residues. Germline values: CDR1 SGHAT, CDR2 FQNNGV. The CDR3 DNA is TGTGCCAGCAGCCTCTCTAGCGGGAGGAACTACAATGAGCAGTTCTTC. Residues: CASSLSSGRNYNEQFF.

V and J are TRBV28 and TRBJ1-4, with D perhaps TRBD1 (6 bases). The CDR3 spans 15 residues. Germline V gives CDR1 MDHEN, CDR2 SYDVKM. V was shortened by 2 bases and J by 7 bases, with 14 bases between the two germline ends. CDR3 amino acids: CASSLTQGGGEKLFF. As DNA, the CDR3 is TGTGCCAGCAGTTTAACACAGGGTGGTGGTGAAAAACTGTTTTTT.

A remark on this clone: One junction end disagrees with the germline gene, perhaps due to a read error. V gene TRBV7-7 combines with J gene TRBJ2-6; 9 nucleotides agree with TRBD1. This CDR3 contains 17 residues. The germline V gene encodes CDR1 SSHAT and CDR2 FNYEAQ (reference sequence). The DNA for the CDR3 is TGTGCCATAAACACAGGGGGCGCGGGAAAGGGGGGCAACGTCCTGACTTTC. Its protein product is CAINTGGAGKGGNVLTF.

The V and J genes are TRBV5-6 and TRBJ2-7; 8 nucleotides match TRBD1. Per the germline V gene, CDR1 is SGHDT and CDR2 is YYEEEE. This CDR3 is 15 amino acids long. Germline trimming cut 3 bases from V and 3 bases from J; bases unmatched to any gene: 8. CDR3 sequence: CASSSPSGTGYEQYF. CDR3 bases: TGTGCCAGCAGCTCCCCTTCCGGGACAGGCTACGAGCAGTACTTC.

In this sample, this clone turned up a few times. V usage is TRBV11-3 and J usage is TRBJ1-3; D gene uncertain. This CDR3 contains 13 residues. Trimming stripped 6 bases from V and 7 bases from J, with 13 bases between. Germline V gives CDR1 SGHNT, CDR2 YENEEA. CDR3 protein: CASSTGVSNTIYF. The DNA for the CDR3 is TGTGCCAGCAGTACGGGAGTTTCCAACACCATATATTTT.

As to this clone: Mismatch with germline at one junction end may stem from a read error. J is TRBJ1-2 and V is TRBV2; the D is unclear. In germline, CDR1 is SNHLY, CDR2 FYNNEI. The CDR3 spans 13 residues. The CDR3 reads CASSEEQVGGYTF. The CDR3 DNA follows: TGTGCCAGCAGCGAAGAACAAGTCGGGGGCTACACCTTC.

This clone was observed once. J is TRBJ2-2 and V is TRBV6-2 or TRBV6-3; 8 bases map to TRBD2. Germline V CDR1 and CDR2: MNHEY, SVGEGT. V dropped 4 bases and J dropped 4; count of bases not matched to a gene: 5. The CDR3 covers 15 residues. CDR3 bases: TGTGCCAGCAGTTTCGGGAGGGGGACCACCGGGGAGCTGTTTTTT. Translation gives CASSFGRGTTGELFF.

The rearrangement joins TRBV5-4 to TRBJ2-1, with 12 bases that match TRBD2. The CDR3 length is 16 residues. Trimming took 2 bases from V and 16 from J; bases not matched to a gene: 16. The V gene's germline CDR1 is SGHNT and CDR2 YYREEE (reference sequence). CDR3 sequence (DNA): TGTGCCAGCAGCTTCGGGACTAGCGGGTTTAATCCCCAACGATTCTTC. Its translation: CASSFGTSGFNPQRFF.

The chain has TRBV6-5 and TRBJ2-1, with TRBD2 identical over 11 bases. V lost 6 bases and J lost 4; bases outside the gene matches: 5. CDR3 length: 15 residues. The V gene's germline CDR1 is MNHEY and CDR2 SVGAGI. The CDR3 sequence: CASRPGTSGYNEQFF. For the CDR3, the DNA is TGTGCCAGCAGACCCGGGACTAGCGGTTACAATGAGCAGTTCTTC.

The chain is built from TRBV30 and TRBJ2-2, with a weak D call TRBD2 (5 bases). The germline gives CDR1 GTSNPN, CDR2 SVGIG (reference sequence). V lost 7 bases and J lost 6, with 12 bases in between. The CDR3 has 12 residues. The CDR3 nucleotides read TGTGCCTCAACTACGGGGTCCGGGGAGCTGTTTTTT. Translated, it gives CASTTGSGELFF.

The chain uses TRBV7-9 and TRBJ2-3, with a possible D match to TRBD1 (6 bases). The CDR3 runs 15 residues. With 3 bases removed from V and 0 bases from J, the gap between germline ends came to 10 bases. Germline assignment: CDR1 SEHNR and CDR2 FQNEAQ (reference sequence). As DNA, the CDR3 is TGTGCCAGCAGCTTCACAGGGCCCAGCACAGATACGCAGTATTTT. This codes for CASSFTGPSTDTQYF.

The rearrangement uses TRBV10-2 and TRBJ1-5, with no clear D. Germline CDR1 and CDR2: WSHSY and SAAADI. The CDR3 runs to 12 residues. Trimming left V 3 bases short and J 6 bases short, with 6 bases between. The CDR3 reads CASSDFVQPQHF. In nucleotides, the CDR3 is TGCGCCAGCAGTGATTTCGTTCAGCCCCAGCATTTT.

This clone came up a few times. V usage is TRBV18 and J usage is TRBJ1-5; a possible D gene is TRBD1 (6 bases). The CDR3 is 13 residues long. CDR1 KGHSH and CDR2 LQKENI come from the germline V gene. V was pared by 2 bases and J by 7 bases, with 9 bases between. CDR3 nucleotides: TGTGCCAGCTCACCAGGGGGCGGACAGCCCCAGCATTTT. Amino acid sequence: CASSPGGGQPQHF.

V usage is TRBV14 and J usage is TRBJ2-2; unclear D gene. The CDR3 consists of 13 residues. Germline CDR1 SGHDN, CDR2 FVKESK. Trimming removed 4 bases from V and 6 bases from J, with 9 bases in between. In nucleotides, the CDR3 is TGTGCCAGCAGCCCCATACGGGCCGGGGAGCTGTTTTTT. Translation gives CASSPIRAGELFF.

CDR3 amino acids: CASRETQYF. The CDR3 coding sequence is TGTGCCAGCCGAGAGACCCAGTACTTC. This chain uses TRBV19 with TRBJ2-5; D not resolved. Trimming shortened V by 9 bases and J by 4 bases, and 3 bases separated the two germline ends. Germline CDR1 LNHDA, CDR2 SQIVND (reference sequence). The CDR3 runs to 9 residues.

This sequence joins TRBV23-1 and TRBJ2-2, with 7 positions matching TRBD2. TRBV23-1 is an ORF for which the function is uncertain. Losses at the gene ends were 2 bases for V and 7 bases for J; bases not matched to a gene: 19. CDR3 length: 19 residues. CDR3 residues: CASSQPPVCGSVFGGELFF. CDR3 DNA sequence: TGCGCCAGCAGTCAACCTCCCGTTTGCGGGAGCGTCTTCGGCGGGGAGCTGTTTTTT.

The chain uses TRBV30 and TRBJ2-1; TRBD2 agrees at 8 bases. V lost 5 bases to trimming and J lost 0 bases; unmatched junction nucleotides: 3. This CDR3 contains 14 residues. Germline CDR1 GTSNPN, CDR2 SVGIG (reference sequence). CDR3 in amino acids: CAWGSGSSYNEQFF. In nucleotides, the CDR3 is TGTGCCTGGGGGAGCGGGAGCTCCTACAATGAGCAGTTCTTC.

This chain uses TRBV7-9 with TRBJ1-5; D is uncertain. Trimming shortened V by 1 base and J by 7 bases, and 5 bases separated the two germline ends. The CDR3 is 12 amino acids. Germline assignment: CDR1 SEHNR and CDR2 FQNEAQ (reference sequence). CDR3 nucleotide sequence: TGTGCCAGCAGCTTAGACGGGCAGCCCCAGCATTTT. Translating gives CASSLDGQPQHF.

CDR3 in amino acids: CASSFYPGQGMAGGSTDTQYF. The CDR3 DNA is TGTGCCAGCAGTTTTTACCCGGGACAGGGGATGGCGGGAGGATCCACAGATACGCAGTATTTT. V gene TRBV28 combines with J gene TRBJ2-3; 10 bases line up with TRBD1. J gave up 2 bases and V 3 bases, and 20 bases lay outside the gene matches. The CDR3 length is 21 residues. CDR1 is MDHEN and CDR2 is SYDVKM in the germline V gene.